This T cell receptor (beta chain) was identified during a study of molecular identifiers for immune sequencing clone quantification. Overall study results and limits: Barcodes shared by identical TCR molecules could lead to underestimated sizes of highly expanded clones.

CDR3 length: 13 residues. V shed 6 bases and J shed 3 bases, with 12 bases lying between them. CDR1 is ENHRY and CDR2 is SYGVKD in the germline V gene. Via MiXCR, TCRdb re-called the PCR reads, giving one row per CDR3 protein. The table lists under 800,000 distinct CDR3 sequences, about 25% of them singletons, with 0.78% in the top ten. On this clonotype: The antigen is unknown.

Sample: naive CD8+ T cells from blood, with Jurkat cell RNA spiked in. As to subset: FACS-sorted CD8+CD4-CCR7+CD45RA+ naive T cells. The origin of this receptor is a human donor in good health. Some libraries in this study had Jurkat cell RNA spiked in. The chain joins TRBV10-3 to TRBJ2-7; no clear D gene. CDR3 bases: TGTGCCATCAGAAAGGAGACTTTCTACGAGCAGTACTTC. This codes for CAIRKETFYEQYF.